This TCR beta chain was observed in a study of beta chain features in type 1 diabetes. Trimming shortened V by 1 base and J by 3 bases, and 12 bases separated the two germline ends. The CDR3 loop spans 15 amino acids. CDR1 and CDR2 (germline): LGHNA, YSLEER. Study-wide results and caveats: People with Type 1 diabetes carried modestly yet significantly shorter TCRB CDR3s in all four CD4+ subsets. It was not settled here whether HLA type affects TCRB rearrangement.

The sequenced template was cDNA made from the entire isolated RNA. The assay was immunoSEQ multiplex PCR, and TCRdb's table has in-frame clones only and misses some. Of 310,000 or so clones in the sample, approximately 16% were seen once. About this clone itself: No antigen is known for it.

Sample: naive CD4+ T cells from blood. The genes are TRBV4-3 and TRBJ1-1; TRBD1 might be the D (6 bases). This sequence was found in a man aged 18 to 29 with type 1 diabetes. CDR3 sequence: CASSQASGQHTEAFF. In DNA, the CDR3 is TGCGCCAGCAGCCAAGCCTCCGGACAGCACACTGAAGCTTTCTTT.